This T cell receptor (beta chain) was sequenced for a study of shared clonotypes between healthy human individuals. About the study: Plates per donor: three CD4 naive, three CD4 memory, two CD8 naive, one CD8 memory.

Assay execution proceeded at the deep level. Original methodology: Because ImmunoSEQ provided only junction sequences with no quality scores, the filtering differed. Repertoires were generated with immunoSEQ multiplex PCR, while TCRdb's copy carries only in-frame clones and drops some. V, J and clone size derive from that table, while D and trimming were established from the DNA sequence. The sample comprises roughly 2,000,000 clones, just over 90% of which are singletons, and approximately 1.6% rests with the top ten. Naive-designated CD8 cells lacked CD45RO, were positively enriched for CCR7, and omitted terminally differentiated effector memory CD45RA+ cells. The CDR3 contains 14 residues. The V gene's germline CDR1 is SGHNT and CDR2 YYREEE (reference sequence). Trimming left V 4 bases short and J 5 bases short, with 16 bases between.

Sequenced input: naive CD8+ T cells from PBMCs. The genes are TRBV5-4 and TRBJ2-7; D is perhaps TRBD2 (8 bases). The TCR originated in a man aged 18 to 30 in good health. Some clones in this sample may be carry-over from other donors' samples. CDR3 in DNA: TGTGCCAGCAGCCCGCCGGGAGGGGGCGACGAGCAGTACTTC. As protein: CASSPPGGGDEQYF.